This TCR beta chain comes out of a study of cytomegalovirus exposure and HLA in healthy donors. The CDR3 is 16 amino acids. V lost 0 bases to trimming and J lost 5 bases, with 16 bases between them. CDR1 is LGHNA, CDR2 YNFKEQ, per germline. Findings of the study overall: Published work reported that the classifier diagnosed cytomegalovirus status with high specificity and sensitivity. Follow-up analysis found HLA locus-dependent TCR association rates, highest for DRB1 and lowest for HLA-C. Cytomegalovirus association was listed for 164 TCR beta chains. In a later analysis, V- and J-gene trimming of beta chains associated with a DCLRE1C missense variant, replicated independently.

Note on this clone: Its antigen is still unknown.

The PCR made use of 60 Vbeta and 13 Jbeta primers. TCRdb's table, derived via immunoSEQ multiplex PCR, lists solely in-frame clones and lacks some. The sample has approximately 140,000 clones. Sequenced: PBMCs. The rearrangement joins TRBV4-2 to TRBJ1-2; D uncertain. The clonotype was recovered from a woman between 50 and 59 years old in good health and CMV-seronegative. CDR3 amino acids: CASSQDLLDQSYGYTF. The DNA of the CDR3 is TGTGCCAGCAGCCAAGATCTGCTTGATCAGTCATATGGCTACACCTTC.